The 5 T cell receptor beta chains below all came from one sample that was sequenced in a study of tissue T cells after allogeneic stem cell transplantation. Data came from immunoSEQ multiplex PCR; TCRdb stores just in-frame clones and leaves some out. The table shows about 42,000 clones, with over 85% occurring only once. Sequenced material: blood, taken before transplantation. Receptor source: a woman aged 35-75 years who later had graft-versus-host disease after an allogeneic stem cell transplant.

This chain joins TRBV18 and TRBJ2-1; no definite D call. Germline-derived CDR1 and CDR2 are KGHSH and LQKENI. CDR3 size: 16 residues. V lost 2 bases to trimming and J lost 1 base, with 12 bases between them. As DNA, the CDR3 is TGTGCCAGCTCACCAGGTTCGAGTAGATCCTACAATGAGCAGTTCTTC. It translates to CASSPGSSRSYNEQFF.

The CDR3 nucleotides are TGTGCCAGCAGCTCAGCGGGAGCGGGCGAGCAGTACTTC. This translates into CASSSAGAGEQYF. The chain combines TRBV12-3 or TRBV12-4 with TRBJ2-7; 8 nucleotides align to TRBD2. The length of the CDR3 is 13 residues. The V segment lost 6 bases and the J segment 6 bases; nucleotides outside the gene matches: 7.

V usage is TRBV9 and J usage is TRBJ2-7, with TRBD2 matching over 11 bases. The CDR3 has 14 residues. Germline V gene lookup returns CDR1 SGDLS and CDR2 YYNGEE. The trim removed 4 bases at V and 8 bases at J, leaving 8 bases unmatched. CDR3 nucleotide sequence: TGTGCCAGCAGCCGAAGTAGCGGGAGGGAGAAGCAGTACTTC. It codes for CASSRSSGREKQYF.

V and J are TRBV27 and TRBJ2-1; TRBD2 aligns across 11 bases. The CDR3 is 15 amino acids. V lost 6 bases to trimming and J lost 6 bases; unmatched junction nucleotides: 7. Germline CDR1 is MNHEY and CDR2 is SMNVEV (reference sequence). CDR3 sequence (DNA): TGTGCCAGCAGATTTATCACTAGCGGGAGCAATGAGCAGTTCTTC. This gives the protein CASRFITSGSNEQFF.

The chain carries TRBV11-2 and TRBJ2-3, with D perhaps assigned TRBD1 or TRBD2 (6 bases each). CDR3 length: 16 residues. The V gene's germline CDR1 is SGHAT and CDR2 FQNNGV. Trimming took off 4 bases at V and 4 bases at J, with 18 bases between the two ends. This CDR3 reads CASSYLAGGGPDTQYF. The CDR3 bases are TGTGCCAGCAGCTACTTGGCCGGGGGCGGGCCAGATACGCAGTATTTT. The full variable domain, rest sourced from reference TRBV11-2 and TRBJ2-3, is EAGVAQSPRYKIIEKRQSVAFWCNPISGHATLYWYQQILGQGPKLLIQFQNNGVVDDSQLPKDRFSAERLKGVDSTLKIQPAKLEDSAVYLCASSYLAGGGPDTQYFGPGTRLTVL.